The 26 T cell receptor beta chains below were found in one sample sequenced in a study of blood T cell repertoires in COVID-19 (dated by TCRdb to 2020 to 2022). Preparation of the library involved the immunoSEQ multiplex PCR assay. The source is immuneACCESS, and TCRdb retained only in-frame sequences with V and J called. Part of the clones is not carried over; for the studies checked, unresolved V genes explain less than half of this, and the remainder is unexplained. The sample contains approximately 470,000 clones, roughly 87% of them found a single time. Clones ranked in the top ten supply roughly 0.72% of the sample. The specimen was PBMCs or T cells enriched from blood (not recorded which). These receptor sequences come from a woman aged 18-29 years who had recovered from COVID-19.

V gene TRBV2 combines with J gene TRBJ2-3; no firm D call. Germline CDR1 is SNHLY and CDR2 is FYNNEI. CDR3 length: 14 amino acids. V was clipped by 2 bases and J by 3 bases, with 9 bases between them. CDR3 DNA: TGTGCCAGCAGTGAACACGTACTGACAGATACGCAGTATTTT. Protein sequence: CASSEHVLTDTQYF.

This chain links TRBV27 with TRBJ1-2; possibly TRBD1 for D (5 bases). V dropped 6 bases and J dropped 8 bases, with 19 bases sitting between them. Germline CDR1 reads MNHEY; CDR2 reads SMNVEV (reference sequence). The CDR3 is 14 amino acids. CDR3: CASSSRQGGGGYTF. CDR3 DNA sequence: TGTGCCAGCAGCTCCCGCCAGGGAGGCGGAGGCTACACCTTC.

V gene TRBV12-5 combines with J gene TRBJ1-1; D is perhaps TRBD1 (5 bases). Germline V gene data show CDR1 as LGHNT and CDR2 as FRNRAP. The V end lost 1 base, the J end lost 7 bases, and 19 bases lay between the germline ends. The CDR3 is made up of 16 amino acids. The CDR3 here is CASGLASTAHPDEAFF. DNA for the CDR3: TGTGCTAGTGGTTTGGCCTCGACAGCTCACCCTGATGAAGCTTTCTTT. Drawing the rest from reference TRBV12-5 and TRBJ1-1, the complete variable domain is DARVTQTPRHKVTEMGQEVTMRCQPILGHNTVFWYRQTMMQGLELLAYFRNRAPLDDSGMPKDRFSAEMPDATLATLKIQPSEPRDSAVYFCASGLASTAHPDEAFFGQGTRLTVV.

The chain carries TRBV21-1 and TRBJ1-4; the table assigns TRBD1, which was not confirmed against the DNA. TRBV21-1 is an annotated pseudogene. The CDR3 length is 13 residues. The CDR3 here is CASLPSSNEKLFF. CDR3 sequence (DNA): TGTGCCAGCCTCCCCAGTTCCAATGAAAAACTGTTTTTT.

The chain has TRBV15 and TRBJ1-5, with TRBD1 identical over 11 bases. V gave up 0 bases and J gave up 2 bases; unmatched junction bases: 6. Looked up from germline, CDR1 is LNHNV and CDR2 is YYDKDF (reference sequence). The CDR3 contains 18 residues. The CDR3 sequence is CATSREGTGGRGNQPQHF. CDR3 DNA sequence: TGTGCCACCAGCAGAGAAGGGACAGGGGGTAGAGGCAATCAGCCCCAGCATTTT.

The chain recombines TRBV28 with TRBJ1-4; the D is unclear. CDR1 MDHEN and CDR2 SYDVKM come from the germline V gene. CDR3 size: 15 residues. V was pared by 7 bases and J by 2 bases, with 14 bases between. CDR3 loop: CASIPGYTTNEKLFF. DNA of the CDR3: TGTGCCAGCATCCCGGGTTACACGACTAATGAAAAACTGTTTTTT.

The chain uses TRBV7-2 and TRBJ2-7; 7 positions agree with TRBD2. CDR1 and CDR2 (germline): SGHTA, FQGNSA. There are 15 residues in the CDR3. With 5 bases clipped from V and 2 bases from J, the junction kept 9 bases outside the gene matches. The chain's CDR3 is CASSPLGGGPYEQYF. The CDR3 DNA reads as TGTGCCAGCAGCCCCTTGGGGGGGGGTCCCTACGAGCAGTACTTC.

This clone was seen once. The CDR3 nucleotides read TGTGCCAGCAGCAAGGAGACAGGGTATCCGAACACCGGGGAGCTGTTTTTT. It codes for CASSKETGYPNTGELFF. The V and J genes are TRBV7-9 and TRBJ2-2; TRBD1 aligns across 7 bases. CDR1 and CDR2 (germline): SEHNR, FQNEAQ (reference sequence). V lost 5 bases to trimming and J lost 0 bases; unmatched junction nucleotides: 9. This CDR3 has 17 residues.

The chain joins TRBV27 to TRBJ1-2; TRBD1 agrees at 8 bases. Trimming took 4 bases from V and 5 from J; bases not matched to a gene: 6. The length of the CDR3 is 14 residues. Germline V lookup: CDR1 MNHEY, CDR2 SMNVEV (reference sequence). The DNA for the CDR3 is TGTGCCAGCAGTTCGGGGACAGGCACATATGGCTACACCTTC. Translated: CASSSGTGTYGYTF.

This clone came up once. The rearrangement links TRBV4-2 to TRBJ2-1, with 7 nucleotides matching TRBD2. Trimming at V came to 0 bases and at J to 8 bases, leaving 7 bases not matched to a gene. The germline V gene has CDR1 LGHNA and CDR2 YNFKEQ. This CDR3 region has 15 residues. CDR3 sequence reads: CASSQDRGLADEQFF. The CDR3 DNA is TGTGCCAGCAGCCAAGATCGGGGCCTAGCGGATGAGCAGTTCTTC.

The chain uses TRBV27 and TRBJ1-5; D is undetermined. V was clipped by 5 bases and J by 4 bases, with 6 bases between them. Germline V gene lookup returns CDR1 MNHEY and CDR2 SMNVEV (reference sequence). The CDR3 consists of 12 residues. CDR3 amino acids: CASSPSNQPQHF. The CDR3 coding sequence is TGTGCCAGCAGTCCCTCTAATCAGCCCCAGCATTTT.

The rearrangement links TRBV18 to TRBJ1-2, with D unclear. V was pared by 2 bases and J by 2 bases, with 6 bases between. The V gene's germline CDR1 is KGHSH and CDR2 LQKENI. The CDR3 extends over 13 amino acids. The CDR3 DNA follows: TGTGCCAGCTCACCAACAGTCAACTATGGCTACACCTTC. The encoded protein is CASSPTVNYGYTF.

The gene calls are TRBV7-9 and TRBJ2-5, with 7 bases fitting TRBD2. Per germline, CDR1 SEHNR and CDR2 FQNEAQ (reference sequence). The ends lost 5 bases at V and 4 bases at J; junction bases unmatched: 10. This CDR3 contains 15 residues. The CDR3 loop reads CASSPPDGRRETQYF. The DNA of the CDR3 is TGTGCCAGCAGCCCGCCGGACGGGAGGAGAGAGACCCAGTACTTC.

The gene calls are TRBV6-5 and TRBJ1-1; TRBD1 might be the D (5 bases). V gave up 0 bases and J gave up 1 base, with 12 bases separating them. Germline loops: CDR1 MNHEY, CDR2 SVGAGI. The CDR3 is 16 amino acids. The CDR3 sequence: CASSYSAGGGNTEAFF. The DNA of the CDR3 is TGTGCCAGCAGTTACTCGGCCGGGGGAGGGAACACTGAAGCTTTCTTT.

The CDR3 region is CASSFDRDTEAFF. CDR3 sequence (DNA): TGTGCCAGCAGTTTCGACAGGGACACTGAAGCTTTCTTT. The J gene is TRBJ1-1, the V gene TRBV7-8; 7 nucleotides agree with TRBD1. The CDR3 totals 13 residues. V was clipped by 6 bases and J by 3 bases; unmatched bases: 4. From germline, CDR1 is SGHVS and CDR2 FQNEAQ.

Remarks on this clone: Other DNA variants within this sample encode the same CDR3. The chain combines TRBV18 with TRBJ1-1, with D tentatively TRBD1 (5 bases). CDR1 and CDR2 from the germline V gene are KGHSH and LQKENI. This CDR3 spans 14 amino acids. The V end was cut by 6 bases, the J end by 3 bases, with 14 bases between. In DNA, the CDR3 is TGTGCCAGCTCGCCGCTCGGGGGAGACACTGAAGCTTTCTTT. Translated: CASSPLGGDTEAFF.

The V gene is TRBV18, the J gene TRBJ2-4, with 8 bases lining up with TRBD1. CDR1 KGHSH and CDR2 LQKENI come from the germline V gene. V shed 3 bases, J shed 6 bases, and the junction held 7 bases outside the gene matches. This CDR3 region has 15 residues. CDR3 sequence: CASSPRDRFPNIQYF. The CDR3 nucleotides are TGTGCCAGCTCACCCAGGGACAGGTTCCCAAACATTCAGTACTTC.

The CDR3 DNA reads TGTGCCAGCAGTGAAGCGCTAGGAGCGCTACGAAACTATGGCTACACCTTC. It specifies CASSEALGALRNYGYTF. This sequence joins TRBV6-1 and TRBJ1-2, with D hard to call. The germline V and J ends were trimmed by 0 bases and 2 bases, with 16 bases remaining between them. The CDR3 sequence is 17 residues long. Germline lookup yields CDR1 MNHNS and CDR2 SASEGT.

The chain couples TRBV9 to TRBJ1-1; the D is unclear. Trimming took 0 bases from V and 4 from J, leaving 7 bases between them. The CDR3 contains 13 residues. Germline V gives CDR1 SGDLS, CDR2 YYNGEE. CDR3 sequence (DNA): TGTGCCAGCAGCGTAGGAGGTAGCACTGAAGCTTTCTTT. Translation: CASSVGGSTEAFF.

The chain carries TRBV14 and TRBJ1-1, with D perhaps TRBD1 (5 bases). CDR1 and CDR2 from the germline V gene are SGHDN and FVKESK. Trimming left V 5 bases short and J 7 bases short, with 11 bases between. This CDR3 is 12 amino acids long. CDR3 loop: CASSSAGGEAFF. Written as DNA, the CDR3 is TGTGCCAGCAGCAGCGCCGGGGGTGAAGCTTTCTTT.

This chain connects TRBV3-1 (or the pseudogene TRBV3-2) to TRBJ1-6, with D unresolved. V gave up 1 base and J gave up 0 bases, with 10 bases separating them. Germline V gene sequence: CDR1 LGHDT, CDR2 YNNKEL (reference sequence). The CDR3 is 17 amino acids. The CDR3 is CASSQGRGNSYNSPLHF. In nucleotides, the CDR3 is TGTGCCAGCAGCCAAGGTCGGGGTAACTCCTATAATTCACCCCTCCACTTT.

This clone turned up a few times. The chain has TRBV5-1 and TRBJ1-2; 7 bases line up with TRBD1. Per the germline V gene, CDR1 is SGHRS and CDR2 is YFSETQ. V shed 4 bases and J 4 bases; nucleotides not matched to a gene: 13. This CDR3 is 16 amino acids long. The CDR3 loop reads CASSRDSTLTAYGYTF. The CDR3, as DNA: TGCGCCAGCAGCCGGGACAGTACTTTAACGGCCTATGGCTACACCTTC.

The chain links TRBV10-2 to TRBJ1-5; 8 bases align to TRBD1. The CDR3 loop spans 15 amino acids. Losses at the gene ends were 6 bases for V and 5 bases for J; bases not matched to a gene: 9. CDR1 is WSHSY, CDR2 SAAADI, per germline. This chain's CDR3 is CASRGGATGDQPQHF. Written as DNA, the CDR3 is TGCGCCAGCAGAGGAGGGGCGACAGGGGATCAGCCCCAGCATTTT.

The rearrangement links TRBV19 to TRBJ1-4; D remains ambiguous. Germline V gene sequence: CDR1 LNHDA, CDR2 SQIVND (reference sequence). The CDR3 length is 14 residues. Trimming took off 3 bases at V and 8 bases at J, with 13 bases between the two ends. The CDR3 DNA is TGTGCCAGTAGTATCGTACCGGGAACCGAAAAACTGTTTTTT. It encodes CASSIVPGTEKLFF.

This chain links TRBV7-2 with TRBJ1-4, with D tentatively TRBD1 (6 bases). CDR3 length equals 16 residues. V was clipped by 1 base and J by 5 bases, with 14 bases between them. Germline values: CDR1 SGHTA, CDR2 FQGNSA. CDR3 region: CASSLGLSGANEKLFF. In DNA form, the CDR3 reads TGTGCCAGCAGCTTAGGGTTGTCAGGGGCCAATGAAAAACTGTTTTTT.

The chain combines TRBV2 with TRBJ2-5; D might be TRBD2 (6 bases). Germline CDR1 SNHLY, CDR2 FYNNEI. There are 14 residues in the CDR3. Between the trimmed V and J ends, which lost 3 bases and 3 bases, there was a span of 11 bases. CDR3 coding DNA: TGTGCCAGCAGTGAGGGGATAGCGGAAGAGACCCAGTACTTC. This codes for CASSEGIAEETQYF.